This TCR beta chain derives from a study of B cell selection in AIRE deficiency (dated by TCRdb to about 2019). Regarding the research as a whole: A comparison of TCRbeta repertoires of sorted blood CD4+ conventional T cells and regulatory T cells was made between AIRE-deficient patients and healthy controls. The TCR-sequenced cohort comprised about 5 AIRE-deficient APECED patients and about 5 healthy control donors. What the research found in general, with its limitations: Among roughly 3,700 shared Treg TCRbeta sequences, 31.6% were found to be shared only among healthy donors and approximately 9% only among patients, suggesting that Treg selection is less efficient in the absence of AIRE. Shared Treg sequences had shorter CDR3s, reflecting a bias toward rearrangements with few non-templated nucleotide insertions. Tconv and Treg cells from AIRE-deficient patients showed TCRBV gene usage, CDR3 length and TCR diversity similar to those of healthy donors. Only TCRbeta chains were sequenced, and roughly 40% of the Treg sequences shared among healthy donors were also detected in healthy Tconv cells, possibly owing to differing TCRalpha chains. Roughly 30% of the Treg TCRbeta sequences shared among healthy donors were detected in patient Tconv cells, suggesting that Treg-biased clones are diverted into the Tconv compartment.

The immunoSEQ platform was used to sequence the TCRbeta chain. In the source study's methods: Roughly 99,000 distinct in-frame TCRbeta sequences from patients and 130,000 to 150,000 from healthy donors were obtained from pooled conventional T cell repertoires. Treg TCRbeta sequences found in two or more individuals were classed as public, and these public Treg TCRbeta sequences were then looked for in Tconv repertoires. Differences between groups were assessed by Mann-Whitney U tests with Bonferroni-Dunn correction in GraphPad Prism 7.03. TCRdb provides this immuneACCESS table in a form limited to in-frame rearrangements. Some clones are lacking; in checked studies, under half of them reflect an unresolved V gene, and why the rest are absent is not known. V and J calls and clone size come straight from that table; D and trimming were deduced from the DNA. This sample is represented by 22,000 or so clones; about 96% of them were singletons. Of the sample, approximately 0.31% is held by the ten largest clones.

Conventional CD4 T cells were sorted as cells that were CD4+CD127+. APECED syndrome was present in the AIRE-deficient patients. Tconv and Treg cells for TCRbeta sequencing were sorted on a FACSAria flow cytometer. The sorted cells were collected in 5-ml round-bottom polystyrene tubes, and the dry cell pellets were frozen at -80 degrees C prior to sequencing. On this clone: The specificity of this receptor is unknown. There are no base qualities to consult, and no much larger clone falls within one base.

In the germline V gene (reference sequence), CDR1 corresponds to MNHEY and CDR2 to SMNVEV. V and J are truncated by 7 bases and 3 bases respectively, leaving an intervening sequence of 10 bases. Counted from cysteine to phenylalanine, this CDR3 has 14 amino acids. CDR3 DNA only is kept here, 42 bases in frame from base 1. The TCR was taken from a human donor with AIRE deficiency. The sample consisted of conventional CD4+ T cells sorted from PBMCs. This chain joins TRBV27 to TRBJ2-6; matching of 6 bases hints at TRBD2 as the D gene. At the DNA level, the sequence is TGTGCCAGCACCGGGGGAAATGGGGCCAACGTCCTGACTTTC. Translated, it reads CASTGGNGANVLTF. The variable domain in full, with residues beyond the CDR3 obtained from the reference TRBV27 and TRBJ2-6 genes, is EAQVTQNPRYLITVTGKKLTVTCSQNMNHEYMSWYRQDPGLGLRQIYYSMNVEVTDKGDVPEGYKVSRKEKRNFPLILESPSPNQTSLYFCASTGGNGANVLTFGAGSRLTVL.